A selection of T cell receptor beta chains follows, all from one sample in a study of response to subunit inactivated influenza vaccine. One entry per CDR3 protein, called by TCRdb with MiXCR from the RT-PCR reads. The data contain under 850,000 distinct CDR3 sequences, around a sixth of them singletons. Sequenced material: PBMCs from blood, taken 5 days after vaccination. All receptors derive from a man between 50 and 59 years old who received an inactivated influenza vaccine. CDR3s include the opening cysteine and the closing phenylalanine or tryptophan. Each record gives: CDR3 protein, CDR3 DNA, V gene, D gene, clone size, J gene. The D gene is left open where the match is weak. Not all rows give a size; the values are once, few, many and, for expanded clones, a class.

CDR3 protein: CASSLRLAGGPSYEQYF
CDR3 DNA: TGTGCCAGCAGCTTGAGGCTAGCGGGGGGACCCTCCTACGAGCAGTACTTC
V gene: TRBV5-5
D gene: TRBD2
clone size: few
J gene: TRBJ2-7

CDR3 protein: CSALLAGDYNEQFF
CDR3 DNA: TGCAGTGCTCTCCTAGCGGGAGACTACAATGAGCAGTTCTTC
V gene: TRBV20-1
D gene: TRBD2
clone size: NA
J gene: TRBJ2-1

CDR3 protein: CSARRDPLEGQPQHF
CDR3 DNA: TGCAGTGCTAGACGGGACCCCCTGGAAGGACAGCCCCAGCATTTT
V gene: TRBV20-1
D gene: NA
clone size: NA
J gene: TRBJ1-5

CDR3 protein: CSARRRQAYEQYF
CDR3 DNA: TGCAGTGCTAGAAGAAGACAGGCCTACGAGCAGTACTTC
V gene: TRBV20-1
D gene: NA
clone size: few
J gene: TRBJ2-7

CDR3 protein: CASGTGARLQHF
CDR3 DNA: TGTGCCAGCGGGACAGGGGCCCGTCTGCAGCATTTT
V gene: TRBV12-3/TRBV12-4
D gene: TRBD1
clone size: NA
J gene: TRBJ1-5

CDR3 protein: CASSVEGHTEAFF
CDR3 DNA: TGTGCCAGCTCAGTTGAGGGACACACTGAAGCTTTCTTT
V gene: TRBV18
D gene: NA
clone size: NA
J gene: TRBJ1-1

CDR3 protein: CASRNPGPGTQYF
CDR3 DNA: TGTGCCAGCAGAAACCCGGGACCAGGGACCCAGTACTTC
V gene: TRBV12-3/TRBV12-4
D gene: NA
clone size: NA
J gene: TRBJ2-5

CDR3 protein: CASSPDSGHNEQYF
CDR3 DNA: TGCGCCAGCAGCCCGGACAGCGGGCACAACGAGCAGTACTTC
V gene: TRBV4-3
D gene: NA
clone size: NA
J gene: TRBJ2-7

CDR3 protein: CASSQQAGNQPQHF
CDR3 DNA: TGTGCCAGCAGCCAACAGGCAGGCAATCAGCCCCAGCATTTT
V gene: TRBV6-1
D gene: NA
clone size: few
J gene: TRBJ1-5

CDR3 protein: CTTRPGGRWETQYF
CDR3 DNA: TGTACCACACGACCGGGGGGGCGGTGGGAGACCCAGTACTTC
V gene: TRBV28
D gene: TRBD2
clone size: NA
J gene: TRBJ2-5

CDR3 protein: CSARWDTRTDTQYF
CDR3 DNA: TGCAGTGCTAGATGGGACACCCGCACAGATACGCAGTATTTT
V gene: TRBV20-1
D gene: NA
clone size: NA
J gene: TRBJ2-3

CDR3 protein: CASSENRVAGNQPQHF
CDR3 DNA: TGTGCCAGCAGCGAAAACCGGGTGGCGGGCAATCAGCCCCAGCATTTT
V gene: TRBV12-3/TRBV12-4
D gene: NA
clone size: NA
J gene: TRBJ1-5

CDR3 protein: CASSQERRQETQYF
CDR3 DNA: TGTGCCAGCAGCCAAGAACGACGCCAAGAGACCCAGTACTTC
V gene: TRBV4-2
D gene: NA
clone size: NA
J gene: TRBJ2-5

CDR3 protein: CASSYGGQVGIYGYTF
CDR3 DNA: TGTGCCAGCAGTTACGGTGGGCAGGTTGGAATATATGGCTACACCTTC
V gene: TRBV6-5
D gene: NA
clone size: NA
J gene: TRBJ1-2

CDR3 protein: CASSPAGRRNTEAFF
CDR3 DNA: TGTGCCAGCAGCCCAGCGGGACGGCGGAACACTGAAGCTTTCTTT
V gene: TRBV7-9
D gene: NA
clone size: NA
J gene: TRBJ1-1

CDR3 protein: CASSHLGLAGGRDTQYF
CDR3 DNA: TGTGCCAGCAGCCACCTAGGACTAGCGGGAGGGCGAGATACGCAGTATTTT
V gene: TRBV4-2
D gene: TRBD2
clone size: many
J gene: TRBJ2-3

CDR3 protein: CSARLTGNTGELFF
CDR3 DNA: TGCAGTGCTCGGCTAACAGGGAACACCGGGGAGCTGTTTTTT
V gene: TRBV20-1
D gene: NA
clone size: many
J gene: TRBJ2-2

CDR3 protein: CSASSGQDSNQPQHF
CDR3 DNA: TGCAGTGCTAGCTCCGGACAGGATAGCAATCAGCCCCAGCATTTT
V gene: TRBV20-1
D gene: TRBD1
clone size: NA
J gene: TRBJ1-5

CDR3 protein: CASSVGDRAHEQYF
CDR3 DNA: TGTGCCAGCAGCGTAGGGGACAGGGCCCACGAGCAGTACTTC
V gene: TRBV9
D gene: TRBD1
clone size: few
J gene: TRBJ2-7

CDR3 protein: CASSFTGNSYNEQFF
CDR3 DNA: TGCGCCAGCAGCTTCACCGGAAACTCCTACAATGAGCAGTTCTTC
V gene: TRBV5-1
D gene: NA
clone size: few
J gene: TRBJ2-1

CDR3 protein: CASSQGTGGNYEQYF
CDR3 DNA: TGCGCCAGCAGCCAAGGAACGGGAGGAAACTACGAGCAGTACTTC
V gene: TRBV4-3
D gene: TRBD2
clone size: few
J gene: TRBJ2-7

CDR3 protein: CASSYDLRDVFNEQYF
CDR3 DNA: TGTGCCAGCAGTTACGACCTGCGGGACGTTTTCAACGAGCAGTACTTC
V gene: TRBV6-2/TRBV6-3
D gene: NA
clone size: NA
J gene: TRBJ2-7

CDR3 protein: CSARDYIAGDSYEQYF
CDR3 DNA: TGCAGTGCTAGAGATTACATTGCGGGAGACTCCTACGAGCAGTACTTC
V gene: TRBV20-1
D gene: TRBD2
clone size: few
J gene: TRBJ2-7

CDR3 protein: CASSFRQEANEQFF
CDR3 DNA: TGTGCCAGCAGTTTTCGACAGGAGGCCAATGAGCAGTTCTTC
V gene: TRBV28
D gene: NA
clone size: NA
J gene: TRBJ2-1

CDR3 protein: CASSYSIGTVNEKLFF
CDR3 DNA: TGTGCCAGCAGTTACTCGATCGGGACGGTAAATGAAAAACTGTTTTTT
V gene: TRBV6-5
D gene: NA
clone size: few
J gene: TRBJ1-4

CDR3 protein: CASRSVRGNAYEQYF
CDR3 DNA: TGTGCCAGCAGATCGGTGAGGGGGAACGCCTACGAGCAGTACTTC
V gene: TRBV11-2
D gene: NA
clone size: NA
J gene: TRBJ2-7

CDR3 protein: CSVWTSGRSYNEQFF
CDR3 DNA: TGCAGCGTCTGGACTAGCGGGAGGTCCTACAATGAGCAGTTCTTC
V gene: TRBV29-1
D gene: TRBD2
clone size: few
J gene: TRBJ2-1

CDR3 protein: CASSAGLIQETQYF
CDR3 DNA: TGTGCCAGCAGCGCAGGACTGATCCAAGAGACCCAGTACTTC
V gene: TRBV7-2
D gene: NA
clone size: NA
J gene: TRBJ2-5

CDR3 protein: CASSQDVGWNQPQHF
CDR3 DNA: TGCGCCAGCAGCCAAGATGTAGGATGGAATCAGCCCCAGCATTTT
V gene: TRBV4-3
D gene: NA
clone size: few
J gene: TRBJ1-5

CDR3 protein: CASSDSPGRVSTDTQYF
CDR3 DNA: TGTGCCAGCAGTGACTCCCCCGGGAGGGTCAGCACAGATACGCAGTATTTT
V gene: TRBV25-1
D gene: TRBD2
clone size: NA
J gene: TRBJ2-3

CDR3 protein: CASSSLRGNIQYF
CDR3 DNA: TGTGCCAGCAGTTCCTTGAGGGGAAACATTCAGTACTTC
V gene: TRBV6-2/TRBV6-3
D gene: NA
clone size: NA
J gene: TRBJ2-4

CDR3 protein: CASRGTGDQPQHF
CDR3 DNA: TGTGCCAGCAGGGGGACAGGGGATCAGCCCCAGCATTTT
V gene: TRBV6-2/TRBV6-3
D gene: TRBD1
clone size: many
J gene: TRBJ1-5

CDR3 protein: CASSQEHSSWYTQYF
CDR3 DNA: TGTGCCAGCAGCCAAGAACATTCCTCATGGTATACGCAGTATTTT
V gene: TRBV14
D gene: NA
clone size: NA
J gene: TRBJ2-3

CDR3 protein: CASSLPSGTGTGQYF
CDR3 DNA: TGTGCCAGCAGCTTACCTTCCGGGACAGGAACGGGTCAGTACTTC
V gene: TRBV7-9
D gene: TRBD1
clone size: NA
J gene: TRBJ2-7

CDR3 protein: CASSLQVHYEQYF
CDR3 DNA: TGTGCCAGCAGCTTACAAGTTCACTACGAGCAGTACTTC
V gene: TRBV7-8
D gene: NA
clone size: NA
J gene: TRBJ2-7

CDR3 protein: CASSSRQGHTGELFF
CDR3 DNA: TGCGCCAGCAGCTCCCGACAGGGGCACACCGGGGAGCTGTTTTTT
V gene: TRBV5-1
D gene: TRBD1
clone size: few
J gene: TRBJ2-2

CDR3 protein: CAINAGKRTDTQYF
CDR3 DNA: TGTGCCATCAACGCGGGGAAGCGCACAGATACGCAGTATTTT
V gene: TRBV10-3
D gene: NA
clone size: many
J gene: TRBJ2-3

CDR3 protein: CASSLGLAGILGNEQFF
CDR3 DNA: TGTGCCAGCAGTTTAGGACTAGCGGGGATCCTAGGGAATGAGCAGTTCTTC
V gene: TRBV28
D gene: TRBD2
clone size: few
J gene: TRBJ2-1

CDR3 protein: CSARELGGYEQFF
CDR3 DNA: TGCAGTGCTAGAGAACTGGGGGGTTACGAGCAGTTCTTC
V gene: TRBV20-1
D gene: NA
clone size: few
J gene: TRBJ2-1

CDR3 protein: CASSSLQGSEQYF
CDR3 DNA: TGCGCCAGCAGCTCCCTACAGGGTAGCGAGCAGTACTTC
V gene: TRBV5-1
D gene: NA
clone size: NA
J gene: TRBJ2-7

CDR3 protein: CCVVAGVDTQYF
CDR3 DNA: TGCTGCGTTGTGGCGGGGGTAGATACGCAGTATTTT
V gene: TRBV29-1
D gene: TRBD2
clone size: NA
J gene: TRBJ2-3

CDR3 protein: CATSEKGGNEQFF
CDR3 DNA: TGTGCCACCAGTGAGAAGGGAGGGAATGAGCAGTTCTTC
V gene: TRBV24-1
D gene: TRBD2
clone size: NA
J gene: TRBJ2-1

CDR3 protein: CASGLEHTGELFF
CDR3 DNA: TGTGCTAGTGGTTTGGAACACACCGGGGAGCTGTTTTTT
V gene: TRBV12-5
D gene: NA
clone size: few
J gene: TRBJ2-2

CDR3 protein: CAKRQGSSYEQYF
CDR3 DNA: TGTGCCAAACGACAGGGGTCGTCCTACGAGCAGTACTTC
V gene: TRBV6-6
D gene: TRBD1
clone size: few
J gene: TRBJ2-7

CDR3 protein: CASSVGSTSGANVLTF
CDR3 DNA: TGTGCCAGCAGCGTAGGCTCGACCTCTGGGGCCAACGTCCTGACTTTC
V gene: TRBV9
D gene: NA
clone size: NA
J gene: TRBJ2-6

CDR3 protein: CASSLAHRDYGYTF
CDR3 DNA: TGTGCCAGCAGTTTAGCGCATCGGGACTATGGCTACACCTTC
V gene: TRBV12-3/TRBV12-4
D gene: NA
clone size: NA
J gene: TRBJ1-2